This T cell receptor (beta chain) was sequenced for a study of PD-L1 blockade in urothelial cancer. Overall study: Males with urothelial cancer arising in the bladder constituted twenty-five of the 29 patients. T cells were recovered from blood samples at a median of roughly 150,000. General observations from the study: It was durable-benefit patients whose tumor-associated blood clones expanded more at 3 weeks.

Clones were read by immunoSEQ multiplex PCR, and TCRdb kept only the in-frame ones, dropping some. The data contain about 52,000 clones, roughly 80% of them seen just once; the ten biggest clones take up about 1.2%. This CDR3 is built from 17 residues. Germline CDR1 is MGHRA and CDR2 is YSYEKL. J was trimmed by 5 bases and V by 2 bases; bases with no gene match: 12. The table lists this clone with a count of one. Its specificity is unknown. Time point denoted: pretreatment peripheral blood. Disease in patients was locally advanced or metastatic urothelial carcinoma. The receptor comes from a man between 45 and 60 years old with urothelial cancer. The chain combines TRBV4-1 with TRBJ1-2; 9 bases match TRBD1. The sample in question was PBMCs, obtained around atezolizumab (anti-PD-L1) treatment. The CDR3 is CASSQMLRDRDGYGYTF. The CDR3 region has the DNA TGCGCCAGCAGCCAAATGCTCCGGGACAGGGACGGTTATGGCTACACCTTC.